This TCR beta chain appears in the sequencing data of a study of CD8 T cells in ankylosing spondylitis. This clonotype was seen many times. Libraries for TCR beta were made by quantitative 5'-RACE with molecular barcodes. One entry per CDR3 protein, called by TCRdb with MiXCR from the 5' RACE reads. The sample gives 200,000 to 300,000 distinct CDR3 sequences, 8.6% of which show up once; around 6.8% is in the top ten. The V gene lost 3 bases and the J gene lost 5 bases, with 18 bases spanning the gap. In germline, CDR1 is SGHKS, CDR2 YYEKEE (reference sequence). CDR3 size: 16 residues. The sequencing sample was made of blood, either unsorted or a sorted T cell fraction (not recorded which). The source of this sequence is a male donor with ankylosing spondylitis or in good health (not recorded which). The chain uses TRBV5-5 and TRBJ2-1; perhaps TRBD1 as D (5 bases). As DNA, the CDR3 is TGTGCCAGCAGCTCCCTCCCAGGGCAGGGCAACAATGAGCAGTTCTTC. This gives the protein CASSSLPGQGNNEQFF.